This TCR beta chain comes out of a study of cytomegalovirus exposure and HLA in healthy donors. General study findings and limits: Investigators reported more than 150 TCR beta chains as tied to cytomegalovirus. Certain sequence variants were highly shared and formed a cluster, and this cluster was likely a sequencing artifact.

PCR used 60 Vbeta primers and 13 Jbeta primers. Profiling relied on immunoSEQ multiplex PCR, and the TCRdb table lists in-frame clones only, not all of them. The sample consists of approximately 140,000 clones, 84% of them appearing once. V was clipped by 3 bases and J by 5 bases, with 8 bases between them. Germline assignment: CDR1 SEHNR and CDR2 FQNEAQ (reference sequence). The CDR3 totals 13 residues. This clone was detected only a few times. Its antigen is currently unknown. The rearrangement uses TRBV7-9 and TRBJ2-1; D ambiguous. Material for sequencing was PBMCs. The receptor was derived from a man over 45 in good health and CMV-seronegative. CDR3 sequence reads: CASSFYSDNEQFF. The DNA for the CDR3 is TGTGCCAGCAGCTTTTATTCGGACAATGAGCAGTTCTTC.